The 14 T cell receptor beta chains given below trace back to one sample, sequenced in a study of T cell changes during pregnancy in multiple sclerosis. This table comes from immunoSEQ multiplex PCR, and its TCRdb copy is limited to in-frame clones, with some not included. The sample has under 40,000 clones, about 87% seen once. The material sequenced was CD4+ T cells from peripheral blood mononuclear cells, taken before pregnancy. These receptors came from a female donor with multiple sclerosis, enrolled in a pregnancy study.

The gene calls are TRBV5-1 and TRBJ1-1; no definite D call. The CDR3 is 13 residues long. V dropped 6 bases and J dropped 0 bases, with 9 bases sitting between them. Germline CDR1 reads SGHRS; CDR2 reads YFSETQ. The CDR3 here is CASKRAMNTEAFF. The CDR3 DNA reads as TGCGCCAGCAAGAGGGCCATGAACACTGAAGCTTTCTTT.

This clone has a single count. The rearrangement joins TRBV15 to TRBJ1-1; possible D gene TRBD1, 5 bases. CDR1 is LNHNV and CDR2 is YYDKDF in the germline V gene (reference sequence). The CDR3 length is 15 residues. V was shortened by 3 bases and J by 0 bases, with 11 bases between the two germline ends. The CDR3 region is CATSSITRVNTEAFF. In nucleotides, the CDR3 is TGTGCCACCAGCAGCATAACCAGGGTGAACACTGAAGCTTTCTTT.

This clone was found once. The V and J genes are TRBV29-1 and TRBJ1-2, with 10 nucleotides matching TRBD1. The J segment lost 5 bases and the V segment lost 1 base, leaving 13 bases of the junction unmatched. The CDR3 spans 17 residues. Per the germline V gene, CDR1 is SQVTM and CDR2 is ANQGSEA. CDR3 region: CSVEVAVEGTGAYGYTF. The CDR3 bases are TGCAGCGTTGAAGTAGCGGTTGAAGGGACAGGGGCGTATGGCTACACCTTC.

The V and J genes are TRBV19 and TRBJ2-6, with D hard to call. The CDR3 extends over 15 amino acids. With 4 bases removed from V and 0 bases from J, the gap between germline ends came to 7 bases. From germline, CDR1 is LNHDA and CDR2 SQIVND (reference sequence). The CDR3 reads CASSTISSGANVLTF. CDR3 nucleotides: TGTGCCAGTAGTACGATCAGCTCTGGGGCCAACGTCCTGACTTTC. The whole variable domain, remainder taken from reference TRBV19 and TRBJ2-6, is DGGITQSPKYLFRKEGQNVTLSCEQNLNHDAMYWYRQDPGQGLRLIYYSQIVNDFQKGDIAEGYSVSREKKESFPLTVTSAQKNPTAFYLCASSTISSGANVLTFGAGSRLTVL.

The chain uses TRBV7-8 and TRBJ1-3, with D possibly matching TRBD1 (5 bases). The CDR3 runs 16 residues. Germline CDR1 SGHVS, CDR2 FQNEAQ. V lost 0 bases, J lost 4 bases, and 13 bases lay in between. CDR3 bases: TGTGCCAGCAGCTTAGCGGGGCCGGCTGCCGGAAACACCATATATTTT. Protein product: CASSLAGPAAGNTIYF.

The chain links TRBV9 to TRBJ2-3; 9 bases are shared with TRBD2. Per germline, CDR1 SGDLS and CDR2 YYNGEE. The CDR3 runs to 16 residues. The V gene end was trimmed by 0 bases and the J gene end by 2 bases; junction bases not matched to a gene: 4. CDR3 protein: CASSVEAGGNTDTQYF. The CDR3 bases are TGTGCCAGCAGCGTAGAAGCGGGGGGCAACACAGATACGCAGTATTTT.

The J gene is TRBJ1-1, the V gene TRBV6-1; tentative D call: TRBD1 (5 bases). The germline V and J ends were trimmed by 3 bases and 4 bases, with 15 bases remaining between them. Germline V CDR1 and CDR2: MNHNS, SASEGT. This CDR3 contains 15 residues. This chain's CDR3 is CASSDGHRRSTEAFF. The CDR3 bases are TGTGCCAGCAGTGATGGACACCGGCGGAGCACTGAAGCTTTCTTT.

This chain uses TRBV5-3 with TRBJ1-2; 7 bases are shared with TRBD1. TRBV5-3 is assigned to the ORF class and has an uncertain function. J was trimmed by 0 bases and V by 4 bases; bases with no gene match: 3. The CDR3 spans 14 residues. CDR3 region: CARSTGTANYGYTF. CDR3 sequence (DNA): TGTGCCAGAAGCACCGGGACAGCTAACTATGGCTACACCTTC.

The rearrangement links TRBV18 to TRBJ1-1; D may be TRBD1 (5 bases). CDR1 and CDR2 from the germline V gene are KGHSH and LQKENI. V was cut by 5 bases and J by 1 base, with 11 bases left in between. The length of the CDR3 is 14 residues. CDR3 sequence: CASSSTVENTEAFF. CDR3 sequence (DNA): TGTGCCAGCTCATCGACAGTCGAGAACACTGAAGCTTTCTTT. The full variable domain, rest sourced from reference TRBV18 and TRBJ1-1, is NAGVMQNPRHLVRRRGQEARLRCSPMKGHSHVYWYRQLPEEGLKFMVYLQKENIIDESGMPKERFSAEFPKEGPSILRIQQVVRGDSAAYFCASSSTVENTEAFFGQGTRLTVV.

The genes are TRBV14 and TRBJ2-1, with a possible D match to TRBD2 (6 bases). This CDR3 region has 16 residues. V lost 0 bases and J 4 bases, leaving 13 bases between the germline ends. Germline loops: CDR1 SGHDN, CDR2 FVKESK. As DNA, the CDR3 is TGTGCCAGCAGCCAAGATCGTGGGGGGTGGTACAATGAGCAGTTCTTC. This codes for CASSQDRGGWYNEQFF.

The chain combines TRBV7-2 with TRBJ2-5; 9 positions match TRBD2. Germline V gene data show CDR1 as SGHTA and CDR2 as FQGNSA. After removal of 3 bases from V and 1 base from J, the junction contained 9 bases not matched to a gene. The CDR3 consists of 17 residues. CDR3 region: CASSLGGGALRQETQYF. CDR3 DNA sequence: TGTGCCAGCAGCTTGGGCGGGGGGGCCCTTCGCCAAGAGACCCAGTACTTC.

The CDR3 bases are TGTGCCAGCAGCCCACGACTAGCGGTCCCCAATGAGCAGTTCTTC. Protein sequence: CASSPRLAVPNEQFF. The chain has TRBV11-3 and TRBJ2-1; 9 nucleotides line up with TRBD2. There are 15 residues in the CDR3. After removal of 5 bases from V and 6 bases from J, the junction contained 8 bases not matched to a gene. Germline loops: CDR1 SGHNT, CDR2 YENEEA.

The V gene is TRBV15, the J gene TRBJ1-1; D ambiguous. V lost 3 bases, J lost 4 bases, and 12 bases lay in between. The CDR3 covers 14 residues. Germline V gives CDR1 LNHNV, CDR2 YYDKDF (reference sequence). CDR3 nucleotides: TGTGCCACCAGCAGCGACCGAAGGAGCACTGAAGCTTTCTTT. The encoded protein is CATSSDRRSTEAFF.

This clone was observed a single time. The genes are TRBV14 and TRBJ1-1, with a possible D match to TRBD1 (6 bases). The CDR3 covers 16 residues. Germline lookup yields CDR1 SGHDN and CDR2 FVKESK. The V end lost 4 bases, the J end lost 5 bases, and 20 bases lay between the germline ends. The CDR3 DNA follows: TGTGCCAGCAGCCGAGGGGGGGATTGGTTGGGAACTGAAGCTTTCTTT. Protein: CASSRGGDWLGTEAFF.